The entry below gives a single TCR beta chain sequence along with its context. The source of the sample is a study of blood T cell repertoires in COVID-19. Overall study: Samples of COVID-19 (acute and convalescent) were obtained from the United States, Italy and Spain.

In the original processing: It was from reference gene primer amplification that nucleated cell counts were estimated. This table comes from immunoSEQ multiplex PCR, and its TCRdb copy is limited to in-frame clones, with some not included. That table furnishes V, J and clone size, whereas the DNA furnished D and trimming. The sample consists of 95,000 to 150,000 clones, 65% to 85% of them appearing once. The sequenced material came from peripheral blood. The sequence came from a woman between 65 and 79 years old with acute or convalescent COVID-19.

DNA for the CDR3: TGCGTTGGTGCTATGTTGAACAATGAGCAGTTCTTC. It yields the protein CVGAMLNNEQFF. The rearrangement links TRBV29-1 to TRBJ2-1; D is ambiguous. Germline V gene sequence: CDR1 SQVTM, CDR2 ANQGSEA. The CDR3 totals 12 residues.